This T cell receptor beta chain was sequenced during a study of T cells in localized non-small cell lung cancer. Trimming cost V 2 bases and J 0 bases, with 0 bases left between them. This CDR3 has 13 residues. Germline V gene data show CDR1 as SGHKS and CDR2 as YYEKEE (reference sequence). The protocol was immunoSEQ multiplex PCR, while the TCRdb copy is restricted to in-frame clones and leaves out a portion. The sample yields about 41,000 clones, approximately 83% seen once. The rearrangement joins TRBV5-5 to TRBJ2-6; D remains ambiguous. The sample consisted of PBMCs, taken before any cancer treatment. This clonotype was sampled from a man aged 40-75 years with stage II lung adenocarcinoma. This chain's CDR3 is CASSFSGANVLTF. CDR3 nucleotide sequence: TGTGCCAGCAGCTTCTCTGGGGCCAACGTCCTGACTTTC.